These 10 T cell receptor beta chains originate from one sample sequenced in a study of cytomegalovirus exposure and HLA in healthy donors. The primer mix had 60 Vbeta and 13 Jbeta primers. Generated by immunoSEQ multiplex PCR, the TCRdb table keeps only in-frame clones and is missing some. The table has roughly 200,000 clones, over 70% seen once. Sequencing was performed on PBMCs. The receptors here all came from a boy aged 2 to 10 in good health and CMV-seronegative.

The V gene is TRBV19, the J gene TRBJ1-2, with no clear D. The CDR3 extends over 13 amino acids. The V gene's germline CDR1 is LNHDA and CDR2 SQIVND (reference sequence). The V end lost 3 bases, the J end lost 7 bases, and 12 bases lay between the germline ends. CDR3 DNA sequence: TGTGCCAGTAGTATCGGGAAGGCTGGTGGCTACACCTTC. This gives the protein CASSIGKAGGYTF.

This sequence joins TRBV29-1 and TRBJ1-2; D is unresolved. The CDR3 runs to 10 residues. Germline CDR1 reads SQVTM; CDR2 reads ANQGSEA. Trimming removed 4 bases at V and 8 bases at J, with 8 bases between. The CDR3 DNA follows: TGCAGCGTTGTAAGTGGCGGCTACACCTTC. This codes for CSVVSGGYTF.

The chain links TRBV5-1 to TRBJ2-7, with a possible D match to TRBD2 (6 bases). The CDR3 covers 14 residues. Deletions cut 0 bases from V and 6 bases from J, with 13 bases between. CDR1 is SGHRS, CDR2 YFSETQ, per germline. CDR3 protein: CASSLAGRTSEQYF. The CDR3 DNA follows: TGCGCCAGCAGCTTGGCAGGGAGGACCTCCGAGCAGTACTTC.

There are a few counts of this clone. The chain has TRBV30 and TRBJ1-4, with a weak D call TRBD1 (6 bases). Germline V gene sequence: CDR1 GTSNPN, CDR2 SVGIG (reference sequence). Trimming took 0 bases from V and 5 from J, leaving 10 bases between them. This CDR3 is 14 amino acids long. This CDR3 is CAWSVRGANEKLFF. DNA of the CDR3: TGTGCCTGGAGTGTCCGGGGGGCGAATGAAAAACTGTTTTTT.

V usage is TRBV5-1 and J usage is TRBJ1-1; 7 bases map to TRBD1. This CDR3 comprises 17 residues. Trimming removed 2 bases from V and 0 bases from J; junction bases left unmatched: 10. The germline V gene has CDR1 SGHRS and CDR2 YFSETQ. CDR3 nucleotide sequence: TGCGCCAGCAGCTTATCACTAGGGACAGCGATGAACACTGAAGCTTTCTTT. It yields the protein CASSLSLGTAMNTEAFF.

The chain couples TRBV10-3 to TRBJ2-4; TRBD2 might be the D (5 bases). V was cut by 8 bases and J by 8 bases, with 16 bases left in between. The CDR3 has 13 amino acids. The germline V gene has CDR1 ENHRY and CDR2 SYGVKD. The CDR3 here is CAIGDRLGDIQYF. As DNA, the CDR3 is TGTGCCATCGGGGATCGACTGGGAGACATTCAGTACTTC.

V gene TRBV19 combines with J gene TRBJ1-4, with D perhaps TRBD1 (5 bases). Trimming pared 2 bases from V and 7 bases from J, leaving 14 bases between. Per germline, CDR1 LNHDA and CDR2 SQIVND (reference sequence). CDR3 length equals 15 residues. CDR3 nucleotide sequence: TGTGCCAGTAGTATAAGACGCAGGGAATCTGAAAAACTGTTTTTT. Its protein is CASSIRRRESEKLFF.

This sequence joins TRBV2 and TRBJ2-7; 8 bases agree with TRBD2. The CDR3 spans 13 residues. The J segment lost 0 bases and the V segment lost 5 bases, leaving 0 bases of the junction unmatched. CDR1 and CDR2 from the germline V gene are SNHLY and FYNNEI. This CDR3 is CASSRGGSYEQYF. The CDR3 nucleotides are TGTGCCAGCAGTCGGGGGGGCTCCTACGAGCAGTACTTC.

The genes are TRBV7-9 and TRBJ2-5; 10 positions agree with TRBD1. The trim removed 8 bases at V and 4 bases at J, leaving 7 bases unmatched. There are 14 residues in the CDR3. The germline CDR1 and CDR2 sequences are SEHNR and FQNEAQ (reference sequence). The CDR3 coding sequence is TGTGCCAGCGCGACAGGGGGCGCGGTAGAGACCCAGTACTTC. This gives the protein CASATGGAVETQYF.

This clone is a singleton in its sample. The chain has TRBV5-1 and TRBJ2-5; the D gene is possibly TRBD1 (6 bases). CDR3 length: 14 residues. The germline V and J ends were trimmed by 4 bases and 1 base, with 11 bases remaining between them. In germline, CDR1 is SGHRS, CDR2 YFSETQ. The DNA of the CDR3 is TGCGCCAGCAGCCCACTGGACAGCCAAGAGACCCAGTACTTC. Protein product: CASSPLDSQETQYF.